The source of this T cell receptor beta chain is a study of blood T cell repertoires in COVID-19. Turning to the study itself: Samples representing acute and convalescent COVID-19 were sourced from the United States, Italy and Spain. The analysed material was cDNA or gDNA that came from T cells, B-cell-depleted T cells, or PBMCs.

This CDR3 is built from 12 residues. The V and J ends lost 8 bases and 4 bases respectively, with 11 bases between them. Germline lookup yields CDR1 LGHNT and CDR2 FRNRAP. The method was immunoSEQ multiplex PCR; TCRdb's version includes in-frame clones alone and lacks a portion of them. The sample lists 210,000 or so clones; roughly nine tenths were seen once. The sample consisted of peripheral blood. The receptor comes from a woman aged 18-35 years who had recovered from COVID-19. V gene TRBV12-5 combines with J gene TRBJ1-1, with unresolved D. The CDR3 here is CASLLGFTEAFF. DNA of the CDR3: TGTGCTAGTTTGCTGGGCTTCACTGAAGCTTTCTTT.